This TCR beta chain was sequenced for a study of T cells in Graves' hyperthyroidism and ophthalmopathy. Germline V gene data show CDR1 as MGHRA and CDR2 as YSYEKL. V lost 0 bases, J lost 3 bases, and 20 bases lay in between. The CDR3 length is 19 residues. This clonotype was recorded a few times. What was amplified from RNA transcripts were TCR beta CDR3 regions. Using the HTBI primer set, a first-round RT-PCR was run on the TCR CDR3. TCRdb itself ran the multiplex PCR reads through MiXCR, one entry per CDR3 protein. The data contain fewer than 450,000 distinct CDR3 sequences, approximately 17% of them singletons.

This clonotype was obtained from a woman aged 25 to 45 with Graves' hyperthyroidism that later progressed to Graves' ophthalmopathy. The J gene is TRBJ2-2, the V gene TRBV4-1; D is perhaps TRBD2 (5 bases). The material sequenced was blood. The CDR3 region is CASSQDSPSRVSYTGELFF. In DNA form, the CDR3 reads TGCGCCAGCAGCCAAGATTCGCCCTCGCGGGTCAGCTACACCGGGGAGCTGTTTTTT.